This T cell receptor beta chain was observed in a study of Ad26.COV2.S vaccination and SARS-CoV-2 variants. CDR3 length: 16 residues. V shed 3 bases, J shed 8 bases, and the junction held 11 bases outside the gene matches. Germline lookup yields CDR1 SGDLS and CDR2 YYNGEE. Treatment of the sample: around 19 received Ad26.COV2.S at low or high dose, single or two shots; several received placebo; per-sample allocation not given. Samples were taken on day 63 after the first vaccine or placebo injection. Measured with immunoSEQ multiplex PCR; TCRdb has only the in-frame clones, and not every one. The sample records 440,000 or so clones, roughly 87% being singletons.

This receptor was taken from a person between 18 and 65 years old who received the Ad26.COV2.S COVID-19 vaccine or a placebo. The chain is built from TRBV9 and TRBJ1-4, with 9 bases identical to TRBD1. The material sequenced was peripheral blood, taken in a trial of Ad26.COV2.S vaccine versus placebo. This chain's CDR3 is CASSEDPGQGGEKLFF. The DNA of the CDR3 is TGTGCCAGCAGCGAGGACCCGGGACAGGGTGGAGAAAAACTGTTTTTT.